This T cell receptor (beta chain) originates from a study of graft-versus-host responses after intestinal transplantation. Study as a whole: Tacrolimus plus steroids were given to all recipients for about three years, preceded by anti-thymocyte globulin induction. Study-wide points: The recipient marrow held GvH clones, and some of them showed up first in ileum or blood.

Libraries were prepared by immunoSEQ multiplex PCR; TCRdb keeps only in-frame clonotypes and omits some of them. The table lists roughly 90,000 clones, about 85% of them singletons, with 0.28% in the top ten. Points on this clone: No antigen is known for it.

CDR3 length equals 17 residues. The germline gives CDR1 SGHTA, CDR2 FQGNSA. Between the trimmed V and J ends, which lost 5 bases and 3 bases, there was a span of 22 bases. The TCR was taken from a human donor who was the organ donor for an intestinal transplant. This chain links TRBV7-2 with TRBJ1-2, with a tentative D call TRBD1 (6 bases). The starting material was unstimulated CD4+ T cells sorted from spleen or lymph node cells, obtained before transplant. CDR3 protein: CASSRGVGGGSDYGYTF. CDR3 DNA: TGTGCCAGCAGCCGCGGGGTGGGGGGGGGCAGTGACTATGGCTACACCTTC.